This T cell receptor beta chain is drawn from a study of shared clonotypes between healthy human individuals. Study background: Ranging from 18 to 49 in age, donors were a couple of women and a few men.

Study-level results: A handful of donors shared around 5% of their naive CD4 clonotypes.

Sequenced by immunoSEQ multiplex PCR; TCRdb stores in-frame clones only, minus some. The sample shows 650,000 to 750,000 clones, 72% of them seen only once. Comment on this clone: As yet, its antigen is unknown.

The sequencing sample was made of memory CD4+ T cells sorted from blood. The subset: CD45RA-negative fraction. The TCR originated in a young woman in good health.

Here the CDR3 DNA reads TGCGCCAGCAGCGTACAGGGGTGGGAGACCCAGTACTTC. Protein sequence: CASSVQGWETQYF. This chain links TRBV4-1 with TRBJ2-5, with TRBD1 matching 7 bases. Germline CDR1 and CDR2: MGHRA and YSYEKL. CDR3 size: 13 residues. V was pared by 5 bases and J by 5 bases, with 5 bases of the junction left unmatched.